The 8 T cell receptor beta chains given below trace back to one sample, sequenced in a study of blood T cell repertoires in COVID-19. Measured with immunoSEQ multiplex PCR; TCRdb has only the in-frame clones, and not every one. This sample has about 380,000 clones; roughly 91% occur once, and the top ten carry 1.2%. The source material was PBMCs or T cells enriched from blood (not recorded which). The receptors stem from a woman aged 18-30 years who had recovered from COVID-19.

The chain recombines TRBV7-2 with TRBJ1-1; maybe TRBD1 (5 bases). Per the germline V gene, CDR1 is SGHTA and CDR2 is FQGNSA. Trimming took 5 bases from V and 1 from J, leaving 14 bases between them. The length of the CDR3 is 15 residues. CDR3 sequence: CASSPRRTPNTEAFF. CDR3 in DNA: TGTGCCAGCAGCCCCCGCCGGACACCGAACACTGAAGCTTTCTTT.

CDR3 protein: CATSRTTGASSYNSPLHF. In DNA, the CDR3 is TGTGCCACCAGCAGAACGACAGGCGCGAGCTCCTATAATTCACCCCTCCACTTT. The chain recombines TRBV15 with TRBJ1-6; a possible D gene is TRBD1 (6 bases). This CDR3 has 18 amino acids. V was cut by 2 bases and J by 0 bases, with 14 bases left in between. Germline CDR1 reads LNHNV; CDR2 reads YYDKDF (reference sequence).

This clone was counted once. This chain links TRBV28 with TRBJ1-2; D unclear. The CDR3 covers 13 residues. The V gene lost 1 base and the J gene lost 4 bases, with 7 bases spanning the gap. Germline CDR1 reads MDHEN; CDR2 reads SYDVKM. The CDR3 DNA reads TGTGCCAGCAGTTTATCCAGTCCCTATGGCTACACCTTC. This sequence encodes CASSLSSPYGYTF.

V gene TRBV9 combines with J gene TRBJ1-4, with D possibly being TRBD1 (5 bases). Germline CDR1 SGDLS, CDR2 YYNGEE. Between the trimmed V and J ends, which lost 4 bases and 4 bases, there was a span of 11 bases. The CDR3 totals 14 residues. CDR3 sequence (DNA): TGTGCCAGCAGCCCCGGGGGGAATAATGAAAAACTGTTTTTT. This codes for CASSPGGNNEKLFF.

The rearrangement uses TRBV5-1 and TRBJ1-6, with a weak D call TRBD1 (5 bases). CDR3 size: 15 residues. V lost 5 bases, J lost 9 bases, and 18 bases lay in between. Looked up from germline, CDR1 is SGHRS and CDR2 is YFSETQ. The chain's CDR3 is CASSWGDGGGSPLHF. In DNA, the CDR3 is TGCGCCAGCAGTTGGGGGGACGGCGGGGGTTCACCCCTCCACTTT.

This clone was observed a single time. This chain connects TRBV4-1 to TRBJ1-1; D remains unclear. The V gene's germline CDR1 is MGHRA and CDR2 YSYEKL. This CDR3 contains 16 residues. The V end was cut by 1 base, the J end by 5 bases, with 17 bases between. This CDR3 is CASSQGANDLWTEAFF. The CDR3 region has the DNA TGCGCCAGCAGCCAAGGGGCGAACGATTTATGGACTGAAGCTTTCTTT.

CDR3 region: CGHLFGGYTF. The CDR3 nucleotides are TGCGGCCACTTGTTCGGGGGCTACACCTTC. The V call is TRBV20-1, the J call TRBJ1-2; unclear D gene. The CDR3 runs 10 residues. Per the germline V gene, CDR1 is DFQATT and CDR2 is SNEGSKA (reference sequence).

The chain couples TRBV27 to TRBJ1-5; 8 bases map to TRBD1. The CDR3 totals 13 residues. Looked up from germline, CDR1 is MNHEY and CDR2 is SMNVEV (reference sequence). J was trimmed by 6 bases and V by 4 bases; bases with no gene match: 2. CDR3 loop: CASSSDRVQPQHF. The CDR3 DNA reads TGTGCCAGCAGTTCGGACAGGGTTCAGCCCCAGCATTTT.